This T cell receptor beta chain emerged from a study of CD8+ T cells in alopecia areata. The V and J ends lost 4 bases and 5 bases respectively, with 21 bases between them. Germline V gene sequence: CDR1 MDHEN, CDR2 SYDVKM. The CDR3 extends over 17 amino acids. RNA was extracted and reverse transcribed into cDNA as the sequencing template. Produced via immunoSEQ multiplex PCR; TCRdb's table is partial and in-frame only. The table records fewer than 150,000 clones, over 50% of them present only once. The study team obtained lesional scalp punch biopsies and peripheral blood from alopecia areata patients. Sorted out of PBMCs were CD4+ T cells and CD8+ T cells.

The V call is TRBV28, the J call TRBJ1-5; D gene uncertain. The sequence came from a human donor with alopecia areata. The sequencing here drew on CD4+ T cells sorted from blood, taken at week 0. The CDR3 spells CASSSPRRSRTDQPQHF. CDR3 DNA: TGTGCCAGCAGTTCACCCCGGAGGTCGAGGACGGATCAGCCCCAGCATTTT.